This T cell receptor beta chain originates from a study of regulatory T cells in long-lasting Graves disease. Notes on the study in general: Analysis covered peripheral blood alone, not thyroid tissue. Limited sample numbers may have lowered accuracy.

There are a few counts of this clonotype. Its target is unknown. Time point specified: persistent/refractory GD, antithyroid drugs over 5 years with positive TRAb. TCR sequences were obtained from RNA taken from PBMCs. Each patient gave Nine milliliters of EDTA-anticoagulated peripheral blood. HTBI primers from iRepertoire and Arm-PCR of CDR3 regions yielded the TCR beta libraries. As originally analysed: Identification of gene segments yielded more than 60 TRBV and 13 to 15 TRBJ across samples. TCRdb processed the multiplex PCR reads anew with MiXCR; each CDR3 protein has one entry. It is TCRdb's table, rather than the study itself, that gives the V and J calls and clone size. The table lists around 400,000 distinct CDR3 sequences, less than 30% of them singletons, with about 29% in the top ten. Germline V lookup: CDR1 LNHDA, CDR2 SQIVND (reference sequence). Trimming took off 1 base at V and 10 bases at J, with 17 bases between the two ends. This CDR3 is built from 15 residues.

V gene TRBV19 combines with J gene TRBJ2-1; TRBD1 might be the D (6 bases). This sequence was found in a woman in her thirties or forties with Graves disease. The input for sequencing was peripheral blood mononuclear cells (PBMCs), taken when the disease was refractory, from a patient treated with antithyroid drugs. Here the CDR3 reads CASSIGETGFNEQFF. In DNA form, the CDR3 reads TGTGCCAGTAGTATAGGTGAGACAGGTTTTAACGAGCAGTTCTTC.